The 10 T cell receptor beta chains below were found in one sample sequenced in a study of post-analysis software for immune sequencing data. Overall study findings and caveats: In patients, TRBV5-6, TRBV5-1 and TRBV20-1 belonged to roughly five TRBV segments found more frequently than in controls.

Their antigens are not known. Incorporated into the TCR beta cDNA libraries were unique molecular identifiers, which served to reduce PCR and sequencing biases. Via MiXCR, TCRdb re-called the PCR reads, giving one row per CDR3 protein. This sample has hundreds of thousands of distinct CDR3 sequences, with under 70% found just once. The sample comprised blood. These receptors were collected from a girl aged 10-17 years with multiple sclerosis.

The chain uses TRBV7-3 and TRBJ2-3, with D possibly matching TRBD1 (5 bases). This CDR3 region has 17 residues. The V gene lost 1 base and the J gene lost 0 bases, with 14 bases spanning the gap. Germline CDR1 is SGHTA and CDR2 is FQGTGA. CDR3 protein: CASSLRTGRTSTDTQYF. The CDR3 DNA is TGTGCCAGCAGCTTAAGAACAGGCAGAACTAGCACAGATACGCAGTATTTT.

The table lists this clonotype with a few counts. The chain has TRBV4-1 and TRBJ1-2; tentative D call: TRBD1 (5 bases). The V gene lost 0 bases and the J gene lost 3 bases, with 8 bases spanning the gap. Germline values: CDR1 MGHRA, CDR2 YSYEKL. The CDR3 contains 14 residues. The CDR3 spells CASSQEGRDYGYTF. CDR3 DNA: TGCGCCAGCAGCCAAGAGGGCAGGGACTATGGCTACACCTTC.

V usage is TRBV7-3 and J usage is TRBJ2-4; D unclear. This CDR3 comprises 12 residues. V was shortened by 2 bases and J by 6 bases, with 5 bases between the two germline ends. Germline CDR1 is SGHTA and CDR2 is FQGTGA. The chain's CDR3 is CASSLPGNIQYF. CDR3 nucleotides: TGTGCCAGCAGCTTACCCGGAAACATTCAGTACTTC.

About this clonotype: A read error may account for a junction end that differs from germline. This chain joins TRBV20-1 and TRBJ2-7; 9 bases agree with TRBD2. The tail of the sequence fits TRBJ2-5 better, so the J call may be wrong. The CDR3 runs to 15 residues. Looked up from germline, CDR1 is DFQATT and CDR2 is SNEGSKA (reference sequence). The DNA for the CDR3 is TGCGGTGCTGGGGGGAGCGGGAGGTCAGGCGAGACCCAGTACTTC. Translated, it gives CGAGGSGRSGETQYF.

This clonotype was observed a few times. The rearrangement uses TRBV20-1 and TRBJ2-7; D is perhaps TRBD2 (5 bases). This CDR3 has 12 amino acids. The germline V and J ends were trimmed by 6 bases and 5 bases, with 14 bases remaining between them. CDR1 DFQATT and CDR2 SNEGSKA come from the germline V gene (reference sequence). The CDR3 loop reads CSATTNNHEQYF. CDR3 nucleotides: TGCAGTGCCACGACTAATAACCACGAGCAGTACTTC.

This clonotype was counted between two and nine times. This chain uses TRBV12-3 or TRBV12-4 with TRBJ1-1; possibly TRBD1 for D (5 bases). CDR3 size: 12 residues. With 6 bases removed from V and 6 bases from J, the gap between germline ends came to 11 bases. The CDR3 here is CASSKGPPEAFF. The CDR3 DNA reads as TGTGCCAGCAGCAAGGGACCCCCTGAAGCTTTCTTT.

V and J are TRBV5-1 and TRBJ2-5, with 7 bases that match TRBD2. Matching the DNA end better, TRBJ2-7 makes the J call doubtful. This CDR3 has 14 amino acids. CDR1 SGHRS and CDR2 YFSETQ come from the germline V gene. The CDR3 region is CASSPRTSNYEQYF. The CDR3 DNA is TGCGCCAGCAGTCCCCGGACTAGTAATTACGAGCAGTACTTC.

This clonotype was counted a few times. The chain joins TRBV6-5 to TRBJ1-2, with D possibly matching TRBD1 (6 bases). V was trimmed by 2 bases and J by 6 bases, leaving 22 bases between them. Germline V gives CDR1 MNHEY, CDR2 SVGAGI. CDR3 length: 17 residues. DNA for the CDR3: TGTGCCAGCAGTTACCCAACAGGGACCCTCCACTTCGATGGCTACACCTTC. Its protein is CASSYPTGTLHFDGYTF.

The genes are TRBV18 and TRBJ2-4; 10 positions agree with TRBD1. The J call may not be correct, given that the DNA end is closer to TRBJ2-7. Germline V lookup: CDR1 KGHSH, CDR2 LQKENI. This CDR3 spans 16 amino acids. The CDR3 nucleotides are TGTGCCAGCTCACCGCGGGCGACAGGGGGCTTATACGAGCAGTACTTC. This gives the protein CASSPRATGGLYEQYF.

This rearrangement joins TRBV5-1 to TRBJ2-7; tentatively, D is TRBD1 (5 bases). Per the germline V gene, CDR1 is SGHRS and CDR2 is YFSETQ. This CDR3 has 14 residues. V was clipped by 0 bases and J by 4 bases, with 11 bases between them. In DNA form, the CDR3 reads TGCGCCAGCAGCTTGGGGACATGGATATACGAGCAGTACTTC. Translating it yields CASSLGTWIYEQYF.